This T cell receptor beta chain was captured by sequencing in a study of CD8+ T cells in alopecia areata (dated by TCRdb to the late 2010s). About the full investigation: The treated patients took part in an open-label pilot trial in which moderate-to-severe alopecia areata was treated with oral tofacitinib at 5 to 10 mg twice daily. To study T cell clonal expansion in alopecia areata, the researchers applied high-throughput TCRbeta sequencing to both the C3H/HeJ mouse model and human patients. In humans, TCRbeta sequencing was performed on scalp tissue and on sorted CD4+ and CD8+ peripheral blood T cells from healthy controls and from patients with patchy or totalis/universalis alopecia areata. Tofacitinib-treated patients had biopsies at baseline and at 4 and 24 weeks of treatment, with a later scalp biopsy in several patients. Scalp clonality was compared across normal scalp (n=4), patchy alopecia areata scalp (n=8), and alopecia totalis/universalis scalp (n=8). Tofacitinib was given for 6 to 18 months, followed by 6 months of follow-up off drug to assess delayed response and recurrence. Amplification of TCRbeta CDR3 regions was done by immunoSEQ multiplex PCR using 35 Vbeta forward primers and 13 Jbeta reverse primers. For the treated patients, the SALT score, which quantifies what percentage of scalp surface area is affected, served as the measure of disease severity. RNA came from the PAXgene miRNA kit for fixed scalp, the miRNeasy kit for PBMCs, and the RNeasy kit for mouse skin. Study-wide findings and limitations: Compared with normal scalp, lesional scalp had higher clonality and more expanded CD8+ clones, particularly in alopecia totalis/universalis, a pattern that suggests antigenic drive. With tofacitinib, both scalp clonality and the number of expanded CD8+ clones among the top 100 scalp clones went down significantly. Resident alphabeta T cells in normal human skin are also sequenced, complicating scalp TCR repertoire analysis, unlike mouse skin dominated by gammadelta T cells. Many expanded lesional clones were found to persist in scalp and blood during tofacitinib treatment, and relapse after treatment cessation may be partly explained by this persistence. TCR sequences shared between patients were less clear than in mice, possibly partly because of HLA diversity in the patient population. The treated cohort was small, with a single nonresponder, so links between baseline CD8+ expansion and response need larger studies.

Comment on this clone: Its recognized antigen is unknown. No base quality values were provided; no much bigger clone lies one nucleotide off.

The library was made by the immunoSEQ multiplex PCR assay. RNA was extracted from all samples and reverse transcribed into cDNA as template for TCR sequencing. First-strand cDNA was synthesized using SuperScript III with a 2:1 mix of oligo-dT and random hexamers. A synthetic immune receptor repertoire was used to gauge amplification bias, and whatever bias remained was removed computationally. For the original study's pipeline: After raw reads were preprocessed to remove errors, the CDR3 was defined following IMGT conventions as running from the conserved cysteine to phenylalanine. Clonality was computed by normalizing Shannon entropy by log2 of the number of productive unique TCRs and subtracting the result from 1. CD4 or CD8 identity of scalp clones was inferred by cross-referencing scalp TCRbeta sequences with sorted blood CD4 and CD8 repertoires. In its TCRdb copy, this immuneACCESS table keeps in-frame sequences only and misses some clones. Where compared with another copy, unresolved V genes explain less than half of these, and the others have no known cause. V and J calls plus clone size are reproduced from that table; the DNA served to infer D and trimming. This sample gives tens of thousands of clones in total; around nine tenths of them show up just once. Clones ranked in the top ten supply under 20% of the sample.

The germline V gene (reference sequence) provides CDR1 SEHNR and CDR2 FQNEAQ. Between the V and J ends, shortened by 4 bases and 4 bases respectively, the junction contains 14 bases. The CDR3 contains 16 residues, cysteine and phenylalanine counted. Of all the DNA, just the CDR3 is kept, 48 bases in frame from base 1. The time point label here, explained by the study, means: about 25 weeks on oral tofacitinib. The treatment or condition label of this sample denotes: oral pan-JAK inhibitor, 5-10 mg twice daily. From alopecia areata patients, peripheral blood was collected along with lesional scalp punch biopsies. PBMCs were isolated by density centrifugation and stained for CD3, CD4 and CD8, after which CD4+ and CD8+ T cells were sorted on a FACSAria.

The sample here was CD8+ T cells sorted from blood, taken at week 24, from a patient treated with tofacitinib. Recombination joined TRBV7-9 with TRBJ2-6; matching of 5 bases hints at TRBD1 as the D gene. The sequence derives from a human donor with alopecia areata. The CDR3 corresponds to CASSSQGPDGANVLTF. The DNA reads TGTGCCAGCAGCTCCCAGGGTCCGGACGGGGCCAACGTCCTGACTTTC. Extended through the reference TRBV7-9 and TRBJ2-6 proteins, this CDR3 yields the full variable domain: DTGVSQNPRHKITKRGQNVTFRCDPISEHNRLYWYRQTLGQGPEFLTYFQNEAQLEKSRLLSDRFSAERPKGSFSTLEIQRTEQGDSAMYLCASSSQGPDGANVLTFGAGSRLTVL.